These 20 T cell receptor beta chains originate from one sample sequenced in a study of blood T cell repertoires in COVID-19. Produced via immunoSEQ multiplex PCR; TCRdb's table is partial and in-frame only. The sample gives some 250,000 clones, 83% of which show up once; around 8.9% is in the top ten. The sample comprised peripheral blood. Source of these receptors: a man between 40 and 49 years old with active or convalescent COVID-19.

V gene TRBV3-1 (or the pseudogene TRBV3-2) combines with J gene TRBJ1-4, with D maybe TRBD1 (5 bases). The CDR3 totals 15 residues. V was cut by 3 bases and J by 2 bases, with 10 bases left in between. Germline V gene sequence: CDR1 LGHDT, CDR2 YNNKEL (reference sequence). The CDR3 nucleotides are TGTGCCAGCAGCCAGGGGGGGATTACTAATGAAAAACTGTTTTTT. Translating gives CASSQGGITNEKLFF.

This clone was counted between two and nine times. The chain joins TRBV4-1 to TRBJ1-2, with D perhaps matching TRBD1 (5 bases). The ends were cut back, 0 bases at V and 2 bases at J, with 7 bases in the middle. Looked up from germline, CDR1 is MGHRA and CDR2 is YSYEKL. The CDR3 has 14 residues. This CDR3 reads CASSQDRENYGYTF. In DNA, the CDR3 is TGCGCCAGCAGCCAAGACAGGGAAAACTATGGCTACACCTTC.

This clone has only one observation. The chain is built from TRBV5-5 and TRBJ2-7, with TRBD2 identical over 8 bases. The CDR3 is 15 residues long. CDR1 SGHKS and CDR2 YYEKEE come from the germline V gene (reference sequence). V lost 1 base and J lost 0; bases outside the gene matches: 3. Here the CDR3 reads CASSLSAGGSYEQYF. The CDR3 DNA is TGTGCCAGCAGCTTGTCGGCGGGAGGCTCCTACGAGCAGTACTTC.

Only a few counts were recorded for this clone. The gene calls are TRBV6-5 and TRBJ1-2; TRBD1 matches at 10 bases. The CDR3 spans 13 residues. The germline V gene has CDR1 MNHEY and CDR2 SVGAGI. J gave up 5 bases and V 6 bases, and 3 bases lay outside the gene matches. CDR3 amino acids: CASRGDRGYGYTF. The CDR3 bases are TGTGCCAGCAGGGGGGACAGGGGATATGGCTACACCTTC.

The CDR3 reads CASKDQGAVGYGYTF. The CDR3 nucleotides read TGTGCCAGTAAGGACCAGGGCGCGGTGGGATATGGCTACACCTTC. The chain joins TRBV19 to TRBJ1-2; D might be TRBD1 (5 bases). V gave up 7 bases and J gave up 5 bases, with 20 bases separating them. CDR1 is LNHDA, CDR2 SQIVND, per germline (reference sequence). There are 15 residues in the CDR3.

V gene TRBV6-6 combines with J gene TRBJ2-7; 8 bases fit TRBD1. Per the germline V gene, CDR1 is MNHNY and CDR2 is SVGAGI (reference sequence). This CDR3 region has 15 residues. V gave up 6 bases and J gave up 2 bases; unmatched junction bases: 9. CDR3 DNA: TGTGCCAGCAGATTCGACAGGGGATTTACCTACGAGCAGTACTTC. Translated: CASRFDRGFTYEQYF.

The chain employs TRBV19 and TRBJ2-7; TRBD2 agrees at 8 bases. The germline V gene encodes CDR1 LNHDA and CDR2 SQIVND (reference sequence). The CDR3 loop spans 14 amino acids. Trimming took 4 bases from V and 3 from J; bases not matched to a gene: 5. Written as DNA, the CDR3 is TGTGCCAGTAGTAAAAGCGGGAGCTACTACGAGCAGTACTTC. Its protein product is CASSKSGSYYEQYF.

This clone was observed a few times. The chain couples TRBV27 to TRBJ2-7, with D unclear. V lost 2 bases to trimming and J lost 2 bases, with 13 bases between them. The CDR3 covers 15 residues. Germline lookup yields CDR1 MNHEY and CDR2 SMNVEV (reference sequence). The CDR3 DNA reads TGTGCCAGCAGTTTACGGTTCACGGGTCCCTACGAGCAGTACTTC. It yields the protein CASSLRFTGPYEQYF.

The chain carries TRBV2 and TRBJ2-2, with D perhaps TRBD2 (7 bases). This CDR3 region has 16 residues. Trimming stripped 2 bases from V and 2 bases from J, with 12 bases between. The germline V gene encodes CDR1 SNHLY and CDR2 FYNNEI. The CDR3 DNA is TGTGCCAGCAGTGAAAGGGCGGGGGCAAACACCGGGGAGCTGTTTTTT. It translates to CASSERAGANTGELFF.

The chain recombines TRBV3-1 (or the pseudogene TRBV3-2) with TRBJ2-3, with D perhaps TRBD2 (6 bases). The germline gives CDR1 LGHDT, CDR2 YNNKEL (reference sequence). Trimming pared 4 bases from V and 7 bases from J, leaving 9 bases between. This CDR3 region has 12 residues. Here the CDR3 reads CASSLEGNTQYF. The CDR3 nucleotides read TGTGCCAGCAGCCTGGAGGGGAATACGCAGTATTTT.

The gene calls are TRBV29-1 and TRBJ1-3, with 9 bases that match TRBD1. The CDR3 contains 14 residues. V lost 6 bases, J lost 3 bases, and 6 bases stayed unmatched. In germline, CDR1 is SQVTM, CDR2 ANQGSEA. The CDR3 coding sequence is TGCAGCGTCTCTACAGGGGGCGGTGGAAACACCATATATTTT. Translated: CSVSTGGGGNTIYF.

The V and J genes are TRBV5-1 and TRBJ2-7; TRBD1 matches at 9 bases. Unmatched junction bases numbered 5, after V lost 4 bases and J lost 3 bases. Germline V gene sequence: CDR1 SGHRS, CDR2 YFSETQ. CDR3 size: 14 residues. CDR3 nucleotide sequence: TGCGCCAGCAGCCTCGGGACAGGGCACTACGAGCAGTACTTC. Its translation is CASSLGTGHYEQYF.

This clone was recorded at least ten times. The chain employs TRBV11-2 and TRBJ2-2; the match to TRBD2 covers 8 bases. CDR1 and CDR2 (germline): SGHAT, FQNNGV. After removal of 1 base from V and 5 bases from J, the junction contained 12 bases not matched to a gene. This CDR3 comprises 18 residues. Written as DNA, the CDR3 is TGTGCCAGCAGCTTAGTTTGGGGAGCGGCGGGGGGTACCGGGGAGCTGTTTTTT. It translates to CASSLVWGAAGGTGELFF.

This clone was detected only once. The chain combines TRBV4-1 with TRBJ2-1; TRBD2 is a possible D gene (7 bases). With 1 base removed from V and 8 bases from J, the gap between germline ends came to 12 bases. The germline gives CDR1 MGHRA, CDR2 YSYEKL. CDR3 length: 14 amino acids. The CDR3: CASSQGRGGYEQFF. CDR3 bases: TGCGCCAGCAGCCAAGGAAGGGGGGGGTATGAGCAGTTCTTC.

The genes are TRBV7-2 and TRBJ2-5; possible D gene TRBD1, 5 bases. V lost 5 bases to trimming and J lost 0 bases, with 13 bases between them. The CDR3 is made up of 15 amino acids. Looked up from germline, CDR1 is SGHTA and CDR2 is FQGNSA. CDR3 nucleotide sequence: TGTGCCAGCAGCACGTCAGGGTTGGACCAAGAGACCCAGTACTTC. This sequence encodes CASSTSGLDQETQYF. Complete variable domain (other parts from reference TRBV7-2 and TRBJ2-5): GAGVSQSPSNKVTEKGKDVELRCDPISGHTALYWYRQSLGQGLEFLIYFQGNSAPDKSGLPSDRFSAERTGGSVSTLTIQRTQQEDSAVYLCASSTSGLDQETQYFGPGTRLLVL.

The V gene is TRBV9, the J gene TRBJ2-2; D uncertain. Deletions cut 4 bases from V and 6 bases from J, with 10 bases between. The CDR3 consists of 13 residues. Looked up from germline, CDR1 is SGDLS and CDR2 is YYNGEE. The CDR3 DNA reads TGTGCCAGCAGCCTTAGACGGGCCGGGGAGCTGTTTTTT. Its translation: CASSLRRAGELFF.

The chain joins TRBV19 to TRBJ1-5, with 10 nucleotides matching TRBD1. Unmatched junction bases numbered 4, after V lost 4 bases and J lost 4 bases. The length of the CDR3 is 15 residues. Per the germline V gene, CDR1 is LNHDA and CDR2 is SQIVND (reference sequence). CDR3 sequence: CASSTWTGGNQPQHF. CDR3 nucleotide sequence: TGTGCCAGTAGTACCTGGACAGGGGGAAATCAGCCCCAGCATTTT.

This chain links TRBV5-4 with TRBJ2-7, with D perhaps matching TRBD1 (6 bases). Germline V gives CDR1 SGHNT, CDR2 YYREEE (reference sequence). The CDR3 consists of 14 residues. The V end was cut by 0 bases, the J end by 2 bases, with 9 bases between. The CDR3 DNA sequence: TGTGCCAGCAGCTTGGACAGGGCCCCCTACGAGCAGTACTTC. This gives the protein CASSLDRAPYEQYF.

The chain combines TRBV6-5 with TRBJ2-3; 10 bases match TRBD2. This CDR3 contains 15 residues. V was clipped by 6 bases and J by 4 bases; unmatched bases: 7. Germline assignment: CDR1 MNHEY and CDR2 SVGAGI. The CDR3 sequence: CASSKLAGRSDTQYF. The CDR3 DNA follows: TGTGCCAGCAGCAAACTAGCGGGGAGATCAGATACGCAGTATTTT.

V is TRBV6-2 or TRBV6-3 and J is TRBJ2-5; 10 bases match TRBD2. CDR3 length: 16 residues. Losses at the gene ends were 0 bases for V and 4 bases for J; bases not matched to a gene: 5. Germline loops: CDR1 MNHEY, CDR2 SVGEGT. This CDR3 is CASSYSSGGAGETQYF. DNA for the CDR3: TGTGCCAGCAGTTACTCCAGCGGGGGGGCCGGAGAGACCCAGTACTTC.